This T cell receptor beta chain is drawn from a study of cytomegalovirus exposure and HLA in healthy donors. General study findings and limits: Association of a missense DCLRE1C variant with TCR beta V- and J-gene trimming was reported in a later analysis. The authors later found HLA-associated TCR beta chains more clonally expanded than equally common others. In a later analysis, donors in an Asian-associated ancestry cluster reportedly had fewer N-insertions in productive TCRs than the cohort mean.

This CDR3 has 15 residues. Deletions cut 0 bases from V and 6 bases from J, with 12 bases between. Germline-derived CDR1 and CDR2 are SGHDT and YYEEEE. Every donor was a healthy person donating bone marrow. On this clone itself: Its antigen is unknown.

In the PCR, 60 Vbeta and 13 Jbeta primers were used. Sequencing was performed with immunoSEQ multiplex PCR; in TCRdb, only in-frame clones are kept and a portion is missing. This sample carries 140,000 to 150,000 clones, over 65% of them seen once, and the ten largest clones take 13%. What was sequenced was PBMCs. This sequence originates from a man aged 35 to 55 in good health and CMV-seropositive. V is TRBV5-6 and J is TRBJ1-4; D is perhaps TRBD1 (6 bases). The CDR3 loop reads CASSLVGGEDEKLFF. Written as DNA, the CDR3 is TGTGCCAGCAGCTTGGTTGGGGGCGAGGATGAAAAACTGTTTTTT.